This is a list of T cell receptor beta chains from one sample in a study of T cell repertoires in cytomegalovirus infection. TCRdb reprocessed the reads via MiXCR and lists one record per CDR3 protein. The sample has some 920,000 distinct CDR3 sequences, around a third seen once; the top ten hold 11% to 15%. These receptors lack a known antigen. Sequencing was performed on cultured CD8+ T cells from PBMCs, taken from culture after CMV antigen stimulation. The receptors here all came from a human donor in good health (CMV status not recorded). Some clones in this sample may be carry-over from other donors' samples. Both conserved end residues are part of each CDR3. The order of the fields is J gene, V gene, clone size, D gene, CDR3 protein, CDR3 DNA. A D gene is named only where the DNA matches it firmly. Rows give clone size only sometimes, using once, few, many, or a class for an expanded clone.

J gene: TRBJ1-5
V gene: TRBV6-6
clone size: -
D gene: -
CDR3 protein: CASSLDSLGQPQHF
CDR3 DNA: TGTGCCAGCAGCCTCGACAGTTTGGGTCAGCCCCAGCATTTT

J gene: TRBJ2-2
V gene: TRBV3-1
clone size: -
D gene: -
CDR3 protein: CASSQEGREVDTGELFF
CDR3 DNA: TGTGCCAGCAGCCAAGAGGGCAGGGAGGTTGACACCGGGGAGCTGTTTTTT

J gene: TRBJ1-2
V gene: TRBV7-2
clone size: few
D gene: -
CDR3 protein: CASSSLAGRDGYTF
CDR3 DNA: TGTGCCAGCAGCTCCCTGGCAGGGAGGGATGGCTACACCTTC

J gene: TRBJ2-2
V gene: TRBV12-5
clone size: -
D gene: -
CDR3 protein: CASGFGPTVNANTGELFF
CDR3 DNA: TGTGCTAGTGGTTTTGGGCCGACAGTGAACGCGAACACCGGGGAGCTGTTTTTT

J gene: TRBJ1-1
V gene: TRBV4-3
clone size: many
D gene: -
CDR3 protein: CASSQEWRGRSAAFF
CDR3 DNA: TGCGCCAGCAGCCAAGAATGGAGGGGAAGATCGGCAGCTTTCTTT

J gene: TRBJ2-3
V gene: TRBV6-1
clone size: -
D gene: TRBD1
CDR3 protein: CASCEGTGGAMGDTQYF
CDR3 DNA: TGTGCCAGCTGTGAAGGGACAGGGGGCGCCATGGGAGATACGCAGTATTTT

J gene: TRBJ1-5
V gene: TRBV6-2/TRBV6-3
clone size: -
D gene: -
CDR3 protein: CASSLGDDQPQHF
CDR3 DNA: TGTGCCAGCAGTTTAGGGGATGATCAGCCCCAGCATTTT

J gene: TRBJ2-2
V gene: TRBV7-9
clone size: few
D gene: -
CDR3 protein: CASSAVVGGDQIGVTGELFF
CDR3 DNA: TGTGCCAGCAGCGCCGTAGTGGGGGGTGACCAGATTGGAGTCACCGGGGAGCTGTTTTTT

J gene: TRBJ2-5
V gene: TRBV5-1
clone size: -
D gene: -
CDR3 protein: CASSPWDNQETQYF
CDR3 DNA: TGCGCCAGCAGCCCCTGGGACAACCAAGAGACCCAGTACTTC

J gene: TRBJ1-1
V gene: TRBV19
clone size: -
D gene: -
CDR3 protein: CASSIEGQGIWNTEAFF
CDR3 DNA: TGTGCCAGTAGTATAGAGGGTCAGGGTATTTGGAACACTGAAGCTTTCTTT

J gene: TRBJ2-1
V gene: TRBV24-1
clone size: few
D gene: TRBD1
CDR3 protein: CATSDLWSQGAWFF
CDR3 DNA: TGTGCCACCAGTGATTTGTGGAGTCAGGGGGCCTGGTTCTTC

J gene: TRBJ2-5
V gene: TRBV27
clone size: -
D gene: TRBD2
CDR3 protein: CASSLFSGGAYQETQYF
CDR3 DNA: TGTGCCAGCAGTTTATTTAGCGGGGGGGCCTACCAAGAGACCCAGTACTTC

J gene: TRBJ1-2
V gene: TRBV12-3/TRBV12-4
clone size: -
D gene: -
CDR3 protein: CASSLSGPGYGYTF
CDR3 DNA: TGTGCCAGCAGTTTGTCAGGCCCTGGCTATGGCTACACCTTC

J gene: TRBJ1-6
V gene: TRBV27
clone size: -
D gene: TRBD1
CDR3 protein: CASSPSPGQGTSPLHF
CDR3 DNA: TGTGCCAGCAGCCCTTCACCGGGACAGGGCACTTCACCCCTCCACTTT

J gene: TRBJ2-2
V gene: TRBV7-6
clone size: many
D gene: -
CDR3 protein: CASSPWTDPNTGELFF
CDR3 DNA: TGTGCCAGCAGCCCGTGGACAGATCCGAACACCGGGGAGCTGTTTTTT

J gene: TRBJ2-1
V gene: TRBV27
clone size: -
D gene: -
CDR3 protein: CVSSEGQNEQFF
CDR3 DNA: TGTGTCTCCTCAGAAGGGCAGAATGAGCAGTTCTTC

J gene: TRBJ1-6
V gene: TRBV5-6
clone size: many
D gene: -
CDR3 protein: CASSPSHFGGWNNSPLHF
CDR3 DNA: TGTGCCAGCAGCCCCTCCCATTTCGGGGGTTGGAATAATTCACCCCTCCACTTT